Below are 23 T cell receptor beta chains sequenced from a single sample in a study of TIL therapy for anti-PD-1-resistant metastatic lung cancer. The libraries were made with immunoSEQ v3. The method was immunoSEQ multiplex PCR; TCRdb's version includes in-frame clones alone and lacks a portion of them. The sample yields tens of thousands of clones, around 86% seen once. As to time point: pre-treatment sample, taken before nivolumab and TIL therapy. Sequences were derived from blood, sampled at baseline. Receptors originate from a person between 25 and 79 years old with non-small cell lung cancer.

This chain links TRBV19 with TRBJ2-2; TRBD1 agrees at 7 bases. The length of the CDR3 is 15 residues. Germline-derived CDR1 and CDR2 are LNHDA and SQIVND (reference sequence). The J segment lost 4 bases and the V segment lost 8 bases, leaving 10 bases of the junction unmatched. The CDR3 nucleotides read TGTGCCAGTGGAGCCGGACAGGTCATCACCGGGGAGCTGTTTTTT. Its protein product is CASGAGQVITGELFF.

CDR3 residues: CASGFGEPGRGYEQYF. DNA of the CDR3: TGTGCTAGTGGTTTTGGGGAACCGGGACGCGGCTACGAGCAGTACTTC. The chain couples TRBV12-5 to TRBJ2-7; D possibly matches TRBD1 or TRBD2 (5 bases each). This CDR3 contains 16 residues. The V end was cut by 3 bases, the J end by 3 bases, with 18 bases between. Per the germline V gene, CDR1 is LGHNT and CDR2 is FRNRAP.

The rearrangement uses TRBV27 and TRBJ1-5; maybe TRBD1 (5 bases). This CDR3 spans 14 amino acids. V was clipped by 0 bases and J by 7 bases, with 10 bases between them. Germline V gives CDR1 MNHEY, CDR2 SMNVEV (reference sequence). The chain's CDR3 is CASSLSPGNQPQHF. CDR3 coding DNA: TGTGCCAGCAGTTTATCGCCAGGGAACCAGCCCCAGCATTTT.

J is TRBJ1-2 and V is TRBV30; D gene uncertain. The length of the CDR3 is 13 residues. The germline V gene encodes CDR1 GTSNPN and CDR2 SVGIG (reference sequence). Trimming removed 0 bases at V and 8 bases at J, with 13 bases between. The CDR3 region is CAWSVVAGRGYTF. CDR3 in DNA: TGTGCCTGGAGTGTAGTGGCAGGTCGGGGCTACACCTTC. Drawing the rest from reference TRBV30 and TRBJ1-2, the complete variable domain is SQTIHQWPATLVQPVGSPLSLECTVEGTSNPNLYWYRQAAGRGLQLLFYSVGIGQISSEVPQNLSASRPQDRQFILSSKKLLLSDSGFYLCAWSVVAGRGYTFGSGTRLTVV.

The rearrangement links TRBV6-5 to TRBJ2-5; D may be TRBD1 or TRBD2 (7 bases each). Germline V gene data show CDR1 as MNHEY and CDR2 as SVGAGI. This CDR3 has 15 amino acids. V shed 7 bases and J shed 5 bases, with 20 bases lying between them. The CDR3 sequence: CASTQGEGDLETQYF. The CDR3 DNA reads as TGTGCCAGCACCCAGGGGGAGGGTGATTTGGAGACCCAGTACTTC.

The rearrangement joins TRBV11-2 to TRBJ2-3; D might be TRBD2 (5 bases). CDR3 length: 17 amino acids. CDR1 SGHAT and CDR2 FQNNGV come from the germline V gene. V lost 2 bases and J lost 0, with 15 bases in between. The CDR3 DNA reads TGTGCCAGCAGCTTACGGCCCGAGGGCATCAGCACAGATACGCAGTATTTT. It encodes CASSLRPEGISTDTQYF.

The chain carries TRBV18 and TRBJ2-7; perhaps TRBD1 as D (5 bases). V shed 3 bases and J shed 1 base, with 10 bases lying between them. The CDR3 is 14 residues long. Germline V gene data show CDR1 as KGHSH and CDR2 as LQKENI. This CDR3 is CASSPMDISYEQYF. CDR3 nucleotides: TGTGCCAGCTCACCGATGGACATTTCCTACGAGCAGTACTTC. Based on the CDR3 plus reference TRBV18 and TRBJ2-7, the full variable domain is NAGVMQNPRHLVRRRGQEARLRCSPMKGHSHVYWYRQLPEEGLKFMVYLQKENIIDESGMPKERFSAEFPKEGPSILRIQQVVRGDSAAYFCASSPMDISYEQYFGPGTRLTVT.

The chain employs TRBV15 and TRBJ2-3; D remains ambiguous. V lost 0 bases and J 2 bases, leaving 6 bases between the germline ends. CDR3 length: 14 amino acids. Germline V gene lookup returns CDR1 LNHNV and CDR2 YYDKDF (reference sequence). The CDR3: CATSRDLVTDTQYF. The CDR3 DNA is TGTGCCACCAGCAGAGACTTGGTCACAGATACGCAGTATTTT.

This chain joins TRBV2 and TRBJ2-1; 11 bases map to TRBD2. Unmatched junction bases numbered 14, after V lost 7 bases and J lost 9 bases. Germline V gene lookup returns CDR1 SNHLY and CDR2 FYNNEI. CDR3 length: 16 amino acids. Here the CDR3 DNA reads TGTGCCAGCATGGTAATACTAGCGGGGGTGGAGGCTGAGCAGTTCTTC. It codes for CASMVILAGVEAEQFF.

This clone was counted between two and nine times. This chain links TRBV10-3 with TRBJ2-7; 9 bases align to TRBD2. In germline, CDR1 is ENHRY, CDR2 SYGVKD. The CDR3 is 12 amino acids. The V gene end was trimmed by 11 bases and the J gene end by 6 bases; junction bases not matched to a gene: 8. CDR3 sequence: CAAASGKGEQYF. Written as DNA, the CDR3 is TGTGCCGCTGCTAGCGGGAAGGGCGAGCAGTACTTC.

The chain recombines TRBV5-6 with TRBJ1-3; D remains ambiguous. Between the trimmed V and J ends, which lost 0 bases and 3 bases, there was a span of 10 bases. From germline, CDR1 is SGHDT and CDR2 YYEEEE. The CDR3 contains 15 residues. The CDR3 loop reads CASSLGQQSGNTIYF. The CDR3 coding sequence is TGTGCCAGCAGCTTGGGCCAGCAGAGTGGAAACACCATATATTTT.

This clone has more than one count but fewer than ten. CDR3: CASSLFGREQSPLHF. CDR3 nucleotide sequence: TGCGCCAGCAGCTTATTTGGCAGGGAGCAATCACCCCTCCACTTT. The chain is built from TRBV5-1 and TRBJ1-6; the D gene is possibly TRBD1 (5 bases). Germline CDR1 SGHRS, CDR2 YFSETQ. The V end was cut by 2 bases, the J end by 10 bases, with 16 bases between. The CDR3 spans 15 residues.

The J gene is TRBJ1-6, the V gene TRBV27; D unclear. CDR1 and CDR2 (germline): MNHEY, SMNVEV (reference sequence). Trimming took 0 bases from V and 9 from J, leaving 6 bases between them. This CDR3 is built from 13 residues. Here the CDR3 reads CASSLSAGSPLHF. The DNA of the CDR3 is TGTGCCAGCAGTTTATCCGCAGGTTCACCCCTCCACTTT.

The rearrangement joins TRBV7-2 to TRBJ2-1; tentatively, D is TRBD2 (6 bases). Germline CDR1 is SGHTA and CDR2 is FQGNSA. Trimming stripped 3 bases from V and 5 bases from J, with 17 bases between. This CDR3 is 16 amino acids long. The CDR3 is CASSLFGASVDNEQFF. For the CDR3, the DNA is TGTGCCAGCAGCTTGTTTGGGGCTAGCGTAGACAATGAGCAGTTCTTC.

The V call is TRBV28, the J call TRBJ2-1; 7 bases are shared with TRBD1. The germline V gene encodes CDR1 MDHEN and CDR2 SYDVKM. Trimming took 6 bases from V and 6 from J; bases not matched to a gene: 14. This CDR3 has 16 residues. The CDR3 reads CASRHTKQGNGNEQFF. The CDR3 DNA sequence: TGTGCCAGCAGACATACCAAACAGGGGAACGGCAATGAGCAGTTCTTC.

This chain connects TRBV12-3 or TRBV12-4 to TRBJ2-1; TRBD2 aligns across 9 bases. The CDR3 runs to 13 residues. V lost 3 bases, J lost 9 bases, and 3 bases stayed unmatched. CDR3 coding DNA: TGTGCCAGCAGTTTGGGACTAGCTAGTGAGCAGTTCTTC. It is translated as CASSLGLASEQFF.

The chain carries TRBV3-1 (or the pseudogene TRBV3-2) and TRBJ2-7; 15 nucleotides agree with TRBD2. V lost 1 base to trimming and J lost 9 bases; unmatched junction nucleotides: 4. The germline gives CDR1 LGHDT, CDR2 YNNKEL (reference sequence). This CDR3 contains 15 residues. In DNA form, the CDR3 reads TGTGCCAGCAGCCAAGGGACTAGCGGGAGGGCCCGGCAGTACTTC. Residues: CASSQGTSGRARQYF.

The chain is built from TRBV30 and TRBJ1-1, with D perhaps TRBD1 (6 bases). Germline lookup yields CDR1 GTSNPN and CDR2 SVGIG (reference sequence). V lost 6 bases to trimming and J lost 3 bases, with 14 bases between them. CDR3 length: 13 amino acids. The CDR3 DNA is TGTGCCTGTAGGGGGGGGCGATACACTGAAGCTTTCTTT. The encoded protein is CACRGGRYTEAFF.

The genes are TRBV24-1 and TRBJ2-7; TRBD1 matches 11 bases. In germline, CDR1 is KGHDR, CDR2 SFDVKD. V was clipped by 4 bases and J by 1 base; unmatched bases: 5. The CDR3 has 16 amino acids. CDR3 DNA sequence: TGTGCCACCAGTGACCGGACAGGGGGCGGTTCCTACGAGCAGTACTTC. Translation gives CATSDRTGGGSYEQYF.

The V and J genes are TRBV27 and TRBJ2-2; 7 nucleotides line up with TRBD2. The germline CDR1 and CDR2 sequences are MNHEY and SMNVEV (reference sequence). The junction had 10 bases not matched to a gene; V was cut back by 7 bases and J by 5 bases. The length of the CDR3 is 15 residues. Here the CDR3 DNA reads TGTGCCAGCAAAGGGCAGGGACTATCAACCGGGGAGCTGTTTTTT. This gives the protein CASKGQGLSTGELFF.

This chain connects TRBV5-1 to TRBJ1-2, with 8 bases matching TRBD1. The CDR3 is 12 residues long. V lost 4 bases and J lost 10; bases outside the gene matches: 6. The germline CDR1 and CDR2 sequences are SGHRS and YFSETQ. The CDR3 DNA follows: TGCGCCAGCAGCCCGGGACAGGAGGACTACACCTTC. This encodes CASSPGQEDYTF.

The CDR3 region is CASSFEGVPSGNTIYF. CDR3 bases: TGTGCCAGCAGCTTTGAGGGCGTCCCCTCTGGAAACACCATATATTTT. The chain combines TRBV5-8 with TRBJ1-3, with unresolved D. V lost 2 bases, J lost 0 bases, and 12 bases lay in between. From germline, CDR1 is SGHTS and CDR2 YDEGEE. This CDR3 region has 16 residues.

The chain joins TRBV18 to TRBJ1-1; tentative D call: TRBD1 (6 bases). V was pared by 0 bases and J by 4 bases, with 9 bases between. The CDR3 totals 14 residues. The germline gives CDR1 KGHSH, CDR2 LQKENI. The CDR3 is CASSPPQGSTEAFF. CDR3 DNA: TGTGCCAGCTCACCACCCCAGGGGAGCACTGAAGCTTTCTTT.